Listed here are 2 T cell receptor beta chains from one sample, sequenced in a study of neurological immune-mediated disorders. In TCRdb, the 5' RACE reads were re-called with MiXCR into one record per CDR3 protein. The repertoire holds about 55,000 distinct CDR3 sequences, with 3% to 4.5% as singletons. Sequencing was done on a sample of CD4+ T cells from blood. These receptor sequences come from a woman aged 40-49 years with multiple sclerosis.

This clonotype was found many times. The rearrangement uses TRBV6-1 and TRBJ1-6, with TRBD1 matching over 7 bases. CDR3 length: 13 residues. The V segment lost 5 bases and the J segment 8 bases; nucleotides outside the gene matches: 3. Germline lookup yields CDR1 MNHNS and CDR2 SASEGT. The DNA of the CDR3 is TGTGCCAGCAGTTGGGACAGCTATTCACCCCTCCACTTT. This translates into CASSWDSYSPLHF.

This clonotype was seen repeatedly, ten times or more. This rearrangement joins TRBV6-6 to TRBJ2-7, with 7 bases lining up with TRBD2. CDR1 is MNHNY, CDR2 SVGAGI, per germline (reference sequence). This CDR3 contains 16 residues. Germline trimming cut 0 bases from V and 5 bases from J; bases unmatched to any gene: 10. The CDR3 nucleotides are TGTGCCAGCAGTTACTCCGGTCAGGGAGGGCGCAACGAGCAGTACTTC. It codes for CASSYSGQGGRNEQYF.